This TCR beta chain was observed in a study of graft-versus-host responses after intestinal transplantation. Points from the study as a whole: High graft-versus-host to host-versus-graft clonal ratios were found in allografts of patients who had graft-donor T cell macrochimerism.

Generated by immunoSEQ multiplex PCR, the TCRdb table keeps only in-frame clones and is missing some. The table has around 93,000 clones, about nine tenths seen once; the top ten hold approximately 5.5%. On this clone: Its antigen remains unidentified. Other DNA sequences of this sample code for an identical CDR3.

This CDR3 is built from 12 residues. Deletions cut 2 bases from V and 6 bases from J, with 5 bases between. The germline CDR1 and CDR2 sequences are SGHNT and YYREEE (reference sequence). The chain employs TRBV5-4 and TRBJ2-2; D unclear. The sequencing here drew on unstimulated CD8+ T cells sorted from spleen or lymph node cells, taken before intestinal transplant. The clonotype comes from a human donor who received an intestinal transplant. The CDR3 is CASSFGSGELFF. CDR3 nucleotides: TGTGCCAGCAGCTTCGGTTCCGGGGAGCTGTTTTTT.